This TCR beta chain was profiled in a study of OX40 agonist ivuxolimab in advanced cancers. Study at large: Across the patients, intravenous ivuxolimab was delivered every 2 weeks at 0.01 to 10 mg/kg.

The repertoire was sequenced with immunoSEQ multiplex PCR; TCRdb's copy has only in-frame clones and lacks some. The table has tens of thousands of clones, roughly nine tenths seen once. Trimming pared 6 bases from V and 8 bases from J, leaving 7 bases between. This CDR3 region has 11 residues. Germline V gene sequence: CDR1 MNHEY, CDR2 SVGAGI. The rearrangement joins TRBV6-5 to TRBJ1-4; D ambiguous. The TCR comes from an adult with an advanced solid tumor such as melanoma, head and neck, liver or kidney cancer. The sequenced sample was CD4+ or CD8+ T cells sorted from blood, obtained in a trial of the OX40 agonist ivuxolimab. The CDR3 is CASSPREKLFF. The CDR3, as DNA: TGTGCCAGCAGCCCGAGGGAAAAACTGTTTTTT.